The 4 T cell receptor beta chains reported below all come from one sample, sequenced in a study of cytomegalovirus exposure and HLA in healthy donors. PCR used 60 Vbeta primers and 13 Jbeta primers. Data came from immunoSEQ multiplex PCR; TCRdb stores just in-frame clones and leaves some out. The repertoire holds about 250,000 clones, with around nine tenths as singletons. Sample: PBMCs. The receptor source for this set is a girl aged 2 to 9 in good health and CMV-seronegative.

As concerns this clone: One end of the junction varies from germline; a read error may be responsible. The genes are TRBV6-5 and TRBJ1-5; D gene uncertain. This CDR3 spans 14 amino acids. CDR1 is MNHEY and CDR2 is SVGAGI in the germline V gene. CDR3 nucleotides: TGTGCCAGCAGTAACTCCGGGATAAATCAGCCCCAGCATTTT. Residues: CASSNSGINQPQHF.

The chain employs TRBV5-6 and TRBJ1-4, with D maybe TRBD1 (5 bases). V was shortened by 4 bases and J by 8 bases, with 15 bases between the two germline ends. The CDR3 extends over 14 amino acids. The germline gives CDR1 SGHDT, CDR2 YYEEEE. The DNA for the CDR3 is TGTGCCAGCAGCCCGGATCAGGGTGGCGAAAAACTGTTTTTT. It specifies CASSPDQGGEKLFF.

The chain uses TRBV19 and TRBJ2-2; 8 bases fit TRBD2. The V segment lost 3 bases and the J segment 6 bases; nucleotides outside the gene matches: 3. The germline V gene encodes CDR1 LNHDA and CDR2 SQIVND (reference sequence). This CDR3 region has 14 residues. The CDR3: CASSMGLDAGELFF. For the CDR3, the DNA is TGTGCCAGTAGTATGGGACTAGATGCCGGGGAGCTGTTTTTT.

The rearrangement links TRBV10-3 to TRBJ1-4; TRBD1 matches 10 bases. Trimming cost V 6 bases and J 6 bases; bases outside gene matches: 1. Germline V gene lookup returns CDR1 ENHRY and CDR2 SYGVKD. The CDR3 consists of 13 residues. The CDR3 protein is CAIRGTGDEKLFF. The CDR3 nucleotides read TGTGCCATCAGGGGGACAGGGGATGAAAAACTGTTTTTT.